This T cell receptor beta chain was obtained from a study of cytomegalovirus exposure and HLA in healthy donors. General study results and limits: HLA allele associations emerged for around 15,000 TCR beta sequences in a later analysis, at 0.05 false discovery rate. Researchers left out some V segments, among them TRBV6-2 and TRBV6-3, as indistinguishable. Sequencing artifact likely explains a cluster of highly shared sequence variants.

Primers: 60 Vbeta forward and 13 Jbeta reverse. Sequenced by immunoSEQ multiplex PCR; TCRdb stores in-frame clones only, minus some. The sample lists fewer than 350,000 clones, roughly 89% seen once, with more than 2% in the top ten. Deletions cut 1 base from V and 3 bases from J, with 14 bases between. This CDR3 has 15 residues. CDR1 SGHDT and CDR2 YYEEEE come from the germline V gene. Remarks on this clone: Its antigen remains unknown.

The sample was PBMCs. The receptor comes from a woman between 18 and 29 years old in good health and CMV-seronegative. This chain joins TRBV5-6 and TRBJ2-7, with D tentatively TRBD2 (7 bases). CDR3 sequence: CASSLWGGGSYEQYF. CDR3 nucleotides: TGTGCCAGCAGCTTGTGGGGCGGGGGCAGCTACGAGCAGTACTTC.